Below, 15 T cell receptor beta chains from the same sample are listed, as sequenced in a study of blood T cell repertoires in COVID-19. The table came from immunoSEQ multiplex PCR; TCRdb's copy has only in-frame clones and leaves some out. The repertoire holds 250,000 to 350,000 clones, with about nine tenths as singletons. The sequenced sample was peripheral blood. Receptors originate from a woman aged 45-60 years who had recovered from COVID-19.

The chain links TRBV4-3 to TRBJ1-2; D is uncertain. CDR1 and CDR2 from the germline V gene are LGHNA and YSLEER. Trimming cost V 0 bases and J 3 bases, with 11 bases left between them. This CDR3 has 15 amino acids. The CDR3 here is CASSQDVPNYYGYTF. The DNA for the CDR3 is TGCGCCAGCAGCCAAGATGTGCCCAACTACTATGGCTACACCTTC.

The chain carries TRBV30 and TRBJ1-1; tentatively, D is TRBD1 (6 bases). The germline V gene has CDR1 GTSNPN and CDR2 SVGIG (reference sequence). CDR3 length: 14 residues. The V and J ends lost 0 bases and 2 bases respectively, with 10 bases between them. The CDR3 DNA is TGTGCCTGGAGTGTAGTAGGGACAAACACTGAAGCTTTCTTT. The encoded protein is CAWSVVGTNTEAFF. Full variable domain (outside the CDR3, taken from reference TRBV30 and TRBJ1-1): SQTIHQWPATLVQPVGSPLSLECTVEGTSNPNLYWYRQAAGRGLQLLFYSVGIGQISSEVPQNLSASRPQDRQFILSSKKLLLSDSGFYLCAWSVVGTNTEAFFGQGTRLTVV.

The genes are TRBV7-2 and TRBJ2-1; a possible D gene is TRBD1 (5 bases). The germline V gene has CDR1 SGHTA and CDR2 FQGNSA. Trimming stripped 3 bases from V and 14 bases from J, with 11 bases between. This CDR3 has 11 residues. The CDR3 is CASSFSGWKFF. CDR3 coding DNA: TGTGCCAGCAGCTTTTCAGGGTGGAAGTTCTTC.

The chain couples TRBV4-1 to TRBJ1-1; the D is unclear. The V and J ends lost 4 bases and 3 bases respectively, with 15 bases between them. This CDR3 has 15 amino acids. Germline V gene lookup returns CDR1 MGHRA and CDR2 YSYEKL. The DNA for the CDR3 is TGCGCCAGCAGCCCTCAGGAGGGAAGGGACACTGAAGCTTTCTTT. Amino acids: CASSPQEGRDTEAFF.

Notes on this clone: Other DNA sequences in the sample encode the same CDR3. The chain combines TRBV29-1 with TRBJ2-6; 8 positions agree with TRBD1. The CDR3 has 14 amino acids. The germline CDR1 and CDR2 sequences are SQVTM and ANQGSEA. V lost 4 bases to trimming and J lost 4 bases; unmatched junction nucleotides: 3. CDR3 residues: CSVATGAGANVLTF. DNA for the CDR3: TGCAGCGTTGCGACAGGGGCCGGGGCCAACGTCCTGACTTTC. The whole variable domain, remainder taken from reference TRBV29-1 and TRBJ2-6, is SAVISQKPSRDICQRGTSLTIQCQVDSQVTMMFWYRQQPGQSLTLIATANQGSEATYESGFVIDKFPISRPNLTFSTLTVSNMSPEDSSIYLCSVATGAGANVLTFGAGSRLTVL.

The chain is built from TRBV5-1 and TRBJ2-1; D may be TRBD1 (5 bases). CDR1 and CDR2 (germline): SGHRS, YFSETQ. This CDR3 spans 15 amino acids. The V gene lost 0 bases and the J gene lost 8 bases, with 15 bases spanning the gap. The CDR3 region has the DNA TGCGCCAGCAGCTTGGAGGGGCTAGGTCGAGATGAGCAGTTCTTC. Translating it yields CASSLEGLGRDEQFF.

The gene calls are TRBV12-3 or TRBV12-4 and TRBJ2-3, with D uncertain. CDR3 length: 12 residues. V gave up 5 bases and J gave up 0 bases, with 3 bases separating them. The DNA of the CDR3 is TGTGCCAGCAGTACAAGCACAGATACGCAGTATTTT. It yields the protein CASSTSTDTQYF.

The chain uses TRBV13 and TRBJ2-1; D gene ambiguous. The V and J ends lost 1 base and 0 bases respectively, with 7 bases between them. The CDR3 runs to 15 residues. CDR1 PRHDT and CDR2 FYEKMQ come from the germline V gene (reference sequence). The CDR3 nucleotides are TGTGCCAGCAGCTTAGACTTTAGCTCCTACAATGAGCAGTTCTTC. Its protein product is CASSLDFSSYNEQFF. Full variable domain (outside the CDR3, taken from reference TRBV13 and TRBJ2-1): AAGVIQSPRHLIKEKRETATLKCYPIPRHDTVYWYQQGPGQDPQFLISFYEKMQSDKGSIPDRFSAQQFSDYHSELNMSSLELGDSALYFCASSLDFSSYNEQFFGPGTRLTVL.

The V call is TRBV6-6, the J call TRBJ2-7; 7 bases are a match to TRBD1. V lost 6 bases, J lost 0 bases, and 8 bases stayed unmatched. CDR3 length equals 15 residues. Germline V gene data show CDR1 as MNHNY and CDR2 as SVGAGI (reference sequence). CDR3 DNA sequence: TGTGCCAGCAGCCCTACAGGGGCCAGCTCCTACGAGCAGTACTTC. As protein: CASSPTGASSYEQYF.

The CDR3 DNA follows: TGTGCCAGCAGCTTATTCAGGAACACTGAAGCTTTCTTT. Amino acids: CASSLFRNTEAFF. The genes are TRBV5-6 and TRBJ1-1; D uncertain. CDR1 SGHDT and CDR2 YYEEEE come from the germline V gene. The CDR3 runs 13 residues. V gave up 2 bases and J gave up 1 base, with 6 bases separating them.

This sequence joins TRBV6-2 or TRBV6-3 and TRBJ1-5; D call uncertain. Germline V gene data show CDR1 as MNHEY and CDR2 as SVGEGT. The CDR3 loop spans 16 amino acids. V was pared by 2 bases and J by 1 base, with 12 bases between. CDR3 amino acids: CASSYPTGLSNQPQHF. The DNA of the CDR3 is TGTGCCAGCAGTTACCCCACGGGTCTGAGCAATCAGCCCCAGCATTTT.

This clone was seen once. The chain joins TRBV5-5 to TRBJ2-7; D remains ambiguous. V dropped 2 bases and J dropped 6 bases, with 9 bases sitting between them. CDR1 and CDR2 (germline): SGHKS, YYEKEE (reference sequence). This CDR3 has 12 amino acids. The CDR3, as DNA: TGTGCCAGCAGCTTCCTTCCTTCCGAGCAGTACTTC. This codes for CASSFLPSEQYF. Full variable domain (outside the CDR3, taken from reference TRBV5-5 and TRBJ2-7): DAGVTQSPTHLIKTRGQQVTLRCSPISGHKSVSWYQQVLGQGPQFIFQYYEKEERGRGNFPDRFSARQFPNYSSELNVNALLLGDSALYLCASSFLPSEQYFGPGTRLTVT.

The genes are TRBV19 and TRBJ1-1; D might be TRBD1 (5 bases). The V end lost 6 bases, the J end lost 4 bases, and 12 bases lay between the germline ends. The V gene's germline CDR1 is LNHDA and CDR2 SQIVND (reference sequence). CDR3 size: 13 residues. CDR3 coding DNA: TGTGCCAGTAGCGTATCCGGGGGCACTGAAGCTTTCTTT. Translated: CASSVSGGTEAFF.

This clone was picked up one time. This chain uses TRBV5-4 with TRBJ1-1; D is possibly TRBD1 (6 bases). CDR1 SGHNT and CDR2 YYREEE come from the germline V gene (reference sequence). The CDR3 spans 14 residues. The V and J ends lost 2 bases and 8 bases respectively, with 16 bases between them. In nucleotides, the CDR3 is TGTGCCAGCAGCTTCATTTCGACAGGAAAAGAAGCTTTCTTT. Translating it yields CASSFISTGKEAFF.

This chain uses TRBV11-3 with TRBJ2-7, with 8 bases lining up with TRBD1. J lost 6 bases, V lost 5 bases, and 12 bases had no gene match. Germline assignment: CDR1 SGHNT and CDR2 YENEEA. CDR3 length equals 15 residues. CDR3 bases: TGTGCCAGCAGCACCACAGGACAGGGATTAGTCGAGCAGTACTTC. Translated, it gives CASSTTGQGLVEQYF.